What follows are 21 T cell receptor beta chains derived from one specimen sequenced in a study of T-cell reconstitution after alpha-beta-depleted transplantation in children. As it was prepared, the TCRbeta library received unique molecular identifiers. TCRdb re-called the PCR reads through MiXCR, storing one row per CDR3 protein. The repertoire has about 420,000 distinct CDR3 sequences, about 17% of them found once; the top ten carry 25% to 30%. The specimen comprised PBMCs, mostly from graft donor cells, sampled 360 days after TCRalphabeta/CD19-depleted stem cell transplant. The receptors derive from a boy younger than two who had a stem cell transplant for Wiskott-Aldrich syndrome, so the T cells may come from the graft donor.

V is TRBV29-1 and J is TRBJ2-1; D is perhaps TRBD2 (5 bases). Between the trimmed V and J ends, which lost 2 bases and 5 bases, there was a span of 13 bases. Looked up from germline, CDR1 is SQVTM and CDR2 is ANQGSEA. CDR3 length: 14 residues. The CDR3, as DNA: TGCAGCGTTGAACTATTCGGGGATAACAATGAGCAGTTCTTC. It translates to CSVELFGDNNEQFF.

This clonotype was counted a few times. CDR3 in DNA: TGTGCCAGCAGCCCCCGGTCCTTCGGGACCGGGGAGCTGTTTTTT. Translated, it gives CASSPRSFGTGELFF. This sequence joins TRBV11-3 and TRBJ2-2; the D is unclear. The CDR3 totals 15 residues. With 5 bases removed from V and 5 bases from J, the gap between germline ends came to 15 bases. Looked up from germline, CDR1 is SGHNT and CDR2 is YENEEA.

This rearrangement joins TRBV3-1 to TRBJ1-6; 10 bases align to TRBD1. This CDR3 contains 17 residues. The V segment lost 4 bases and the J segment 3 bases; nucleotides outside the gene matches: 6. CDR1 and CDR2 from the germline V gene are LGHDT and YNNKEL (reference sequence). CDR3 region: CASSRYRDRGYNSPLHF. In DNA, the CDR3 is TGTGCCAGCAGCCGATACCGGGACAGGGGCTATAATTCACCCCTCCACTTT.

There are a few counts of this clonotype. The J gene is TRBJ2-1, the V gene TRBV18; no clear D gene. This CDR3 spans 17 amino acids. The V gene lost 4 bases and the J gene lost 0 bases, with 16 bases spanning the gap. The germline gives CDR1 KGHSH, CDR2 LQKENI. The CDR3 loop reads CASSQPRTSSSYNEQFF. CDR3 in DNA: TGTGCCAGCTCACAACCGAGGACCTCTAGCTCCTACAATGAGCAGTTCTTC.

In this sample, this clonotype turned up a few times. CDR3 in DNA: TGCGCCAGCATGGGTTGGAACCATGAGCAGTTCTTC. Amino acids: CASMGWNHEQFF. The V gene is TRBV10-2, the J gene TRBJ2-1; D gene ambiguous. CDR3 length: 12 amino acids. Looked up from germline, CDR1 is WSHSY and CDR2 is SAAADI. The V and J ends lost 7 bases and 8 bases respectively, with 12 bases between them.

This sequence joins TRBV29-1 and TRBJ2-3; 11 bases map to TRBD2. This CDR3 has 12 amino acids. Germline V gene sequence: CDR1 SQVTM, CDR2 ANQGSEA. With 4 bases clipped from V and 8 bases from J, the junction kept 2 bases outside the gene matches. The CDR3, as DNA: TGCAGCGTTGGACTAGCGGGGTTTACGCAGTATTTT. Encoded protein: CSVGLAGFTQYF.

The V call is TRBV29-1, the J call TRBJ2-1; the match to TRBD1 covers 9 bases. CDR1 and CDR2 (germline): SQVTM, ANQGSEA. The CDR3 consists of 12 residues. The trim removed 6 bases at V and 6 bases at J, leaving 3 bases unmatched. CDR3 in DNA: TGCAGCGTCCGGGACAGGGTCAATGAGCAGTTCTTC. This sequence encodes CSVRDRVNEQFF.

The chain joins TRBV5-5 to TRBJ2-5, with a weak D call TRBD2 (6 bases). CDR3 length: 15 residues. V dropped 0 bases and J dropped 5 bases, with 14 bases sitting between them. From germline, CDR1 is SGHKS and CDR2 YYEKEE (reference sequence). The CDR3 DNA reads as TGTGCCAGCAGCTTGGTGGAGGGTCTCCTGGAGACCCAGTACTTC. This translates into CASSLVEGLLETQYF.

There are a few counts of this clonotype. This chain joins TRBV10-3 and TRBJ2-6, with a possible D match to TRBD2 (6 bases). The V gene lost 6 bases and the J gene lost 1 base, with 10 bases spanning the gap. Germline assignment: CDR1 ENHRY and CDR2 SYGVKD. The CDR3 spans 15 residues. The CDR3 is CAISQGLSGANVLTF. For the CDR3, the DNA is TGTGCCATCAGCCAGGGACTGTCTGGGGCCAACGTCCTGACTTTC.

The CDR3 sequence: CSARSMVAGGLTDTQYF. The CDR3 coding sequence is TGCAGTGCTAGAAGTATGGTAGCGGGGGGGCTCACAGATACGCAGTATTTT. The chain couples TRBV20-1 to TRBJ2-3; 11 bases align to TRBD2. Trimming removed 2 bases from V and 2 bases from J; junction bases left unmatched: 9. This CDR3 is 17 amino acids long. Germline CDR1 and CDR2: DFQATT and SNEGSKA (reference sequence).

The rearrangement joins TRBV29-1 to TRBJ2-3, with D hard to call. Looked up from germline, CDR1 is SQVTM and CDR2 is ANQGSEA. The CDR3 sequence is 13 residues long. The V end lost 1 base, the J end lost 2 bases, and 7 bases lay between the germline ends. CDR3 bases: TGCAGCGTTGAAGCGGGCCACACAGATACGCAGTATTTT. Amino acid sequence: CSVEAGHTDTQYF.

The chain recombines TRBV28 with TRBJ1-5; D remains ambiguous. The CDR3 has 12 residues. The germline V gene encodes CDR1 MDHEN and CDR2 SYDVKM. V lost 7 bases to trimming and J lost 7 bases, with 11 bases between them. This chain's CDR3 is CASNPAWQPQHF. The CDR3, as DNA: TGTGCCAGCAATCCTGCGTGGCAGCCCCAGCATTTT.

V is TRBV29-1 and J is TRBJ2-3; 8 nucleotides line up with TRBD2. V lost 7 bases and J lost 1; bases outside the gene matches: 10. Germline values: CDR1 SQVTM, CDR2 ANQGSEA. The CDR3 has 15 residues. Here the CDR3 DNA reads TGCAGCGCCGTACGGCGGGGGGCGCGCACAGATACGCAGTATTTT. This codes for CSAVRRGARTDTQYF.

The chain has TRBV5-1 and TRBJ2-1; 9 bases line up with TRBD2. Germline CDR1 reads SGHRS; CDR2 reads YFSETQ. V lost 0 bases, J lost 3 bases, and 10 bases stayed unmatched. This CDR3 is 18 amino acids long. CDR3 residues: CASSLEGSGSILYNEQFF. The CDR3 DNA follows: TGCGCCAGCAGCTTGGAAGGTAGCGGGAGTATCCTCTACAATGAGCAGTTCTTC.

This chain connects TRBV6-2 or TRBV6-3 to TRBJ2-7; TRBD1 is a possible D gene (5 bases). Per the germline V gene, CDR1 is MNHEY and CDR2 is SVGEGT. The V gene lost 2 bases and the J gene lost 7 bases, with 12 bases spanning the gap. The CDR3 has 13 amino acids. In DNA, the CDR3 is TGTGCCAGCAGTTACGAGCTACCAGGGGAGCAGTACTTC. Its translation: CASSYELPGEQYF.

V is TRBV28 and J is TRBJ2-3, with D unclear. There are 12 residues in the CDR3. With 5 bases removed from V and 6 bases from J, the gap between germline ends came to 9 bases. CDR1 is MDHEN, CDR2 SYDVKM, per germline. The CDR3 protein is CASSPRRDTQYF. The CDR3 region has the DNA TGTGCCAGCAGTCCCCGCCGCGATACGCAGTATTTT.

This clonotype came up a few times. V and J are TRBV3-1 and TRBJ2-7; the D call may be TRBD1 or TRBD2 (5 bases each). CDR1 LGHDT and CDR2 YNNKEL come from the germline V gene (reference sequence). V was trimmed by 4 bases and J by 6 bases, leaving 28 bases between them. The CDR3 is made up of 18 amino acids. For the CDR3, the DNA is TGTGCCAGCAGCCCTCAATTCCCCGGGACCGCAAGGCCCCTCGAGCAGTACTTC. This codes for CASSPQFPGTARPLEQYF.

The table lists this clonotype with a few counts. The chain carries TRBV5-1 and TRBJ2-4, with a possible D match to TRBD2 (5 bases). CDR1 and CDR2 (germline): SGHRS, YFSETQ. Trimming left V 0 bases short and J 1 base short, with 5 bases between. CDR3 length: 14 residues. The CDR3 loop is CASSLGEAKNIQYF. CDR3 nucleotide sequence: TGCGCCAGCAGCTTGGGGGAGGCCAAAAACATTCAGTACTTC. Drawing the rest from reference TRBV5-1 and TRBJ2-4, the complete variable domain is KAGVTQTPRYLIKTRGQQVTLSCSPISGHRSVSWYQQTPGQGLQFLFEYFSETQRNKGNFPGRFSGRQFSNSRSEMNVSTLELGDSALYLCASSLGEAKNIQYFGAGTRLSVL.

In this sample, this clonotype turned up a few times. The rearrangement uses TRBV4-1 and TRBJ2-1; 8 nucleotides agree with TRBD1. The CDR3 totals 16 residues. In germline, CDR1 is MGHRA, CDR2 YSYEKL. The ends lost 4 bases at V and 5 bases at J; junction bases unmatched: 10. The CDR3 reads CASSPSDREGDNEQFF. The CDR3 DNA reads as TGCGCCAGCAGCCCGTCGGACAGGGAAGGGGACAATGAGCAGTTCTTC.

V and J are TRBV7-9 and TRBJ2-1, with a weak D call TRBD1 (6 bases). Germline V gives CDR1 SEHNR, CDR2 FQNEAQ (reference sequence). The V end was cut by 4 bases, the J end by 7 bases, with 20 bases between. This CDR3 is built from 16 residues. The CDR3 loop is CASSSPTLPGVNEQFF. The CDR3 nucleotides read TGTGCCAGCAGCTCCCCTACTCTCCCAGGGGTTAATGAGCAGTTCTTC.

This clonotype was counted between two and nine times. The gene calls are TRBV7-1 and TRBJ2-1; TRBD2 matches at 16 bases. TRBV7-1 is an open reading frame, and its role is uncertain. The junction had 13 bases not matched to a gene; V was cut back by 2 bases and J by 0 bases. The CDR3 totals 22 residues. The CDR3 here is CASSSPGTSGRAEWSSYNEQFF. DNA for the CDR3: TGTGCCAGCAGCTCACCCGGGACTAGCGGGAGGGCCGAATGGAGCTCCTACAATGAGCAGTTCTTC.